This TCR beta chain was identified in a study of response to subunit inactivated influenza vaccine. Whole-study findings and limits: T cells newly recruited by each seasonal influenza vaccination are few, the authors suggested.

TCRdb analysed the RT-PCR reads with MiXCR anew, one entry per CDR3 protein. This table holds around 750,000 distinct CDR3 sequences, about 20% found once. This clonotype was counted only a few times. Its target is unknown. The junction departs from germline at one end; a sequencing error may be responsible. Germline V gene lookup returns CDR1 MNHEY and CDR2 SVGAGI. The CDR3 spans 14 residues. This TCR was sampled from a man aged 50 to 59 who received an inactivated influenza vaccine. The chain has TRBV6-5 and TRBJ1-6; D unresolved. Sequencing used PBMCs from blood, obtained about 5 days after vaccination. The CDR3 DNA follows: TGTGCCAGCAGGTACTCGTTGGGGAATTCACCCCTCCACTTT. The encoded protein is CASRYSLGNSPLHF.